The text below deals with one T cell receptor beta chain. Its antigen is still unknown. A read error may account for a junction end that differs from germline. CDR3 size: 14 residues. The germline gives CDR1 KGHDR, CDR2 SFDVKD. This sample stems from a study of identical twins. Overall study results and limits: Cross-sectional statistics underpinned the conclusions; the same donors were not followed. Abundant beta clonotypes from cord blood bore fewer insertions; memory repertoires lacked this pattern. Alpha sequences out of frame and shared by twins had excess low generation probability.

Template switching, a step in the protocol, added a universal primer site, and cDNA carried unique molecular identifiers. One entry per CDR3 protein, called by TCRdb with MiXCR from the 5' RACE reads. The table lists roughly 1,500,000 distinct CDR3 sequences, roughly a third of them singletons, with over 0.25% in the top ten. The clonotype was recovered from a newborn girl in good health. Sequencing input: cord blood. This chain joins TRBV24-1 and TRBJ1-2; a possible D gene is TRBD1 (5 bases). CDR3 in amino acids: CAASDWRTNYGYTF. The CDR3, as DNA: TGTGCCGCCAGTGATTGGAGGACAAACTATGGCTACACCTTC.